Listed here are 15 T cell receptor beta chains from one sample, sequenced in a study of graft-versus-host responses after intestinal transplantation. The repertoire was sequenced with immunoSEQ multiplex PCR; TCRdb's copy has only in-frame clones and lacks some. The table includes approximately 94,000 clones, roughly 87% detected once. These receptors have no identified antigens. The sample in question was unstimulated CD4+ T cells sorted from spleen or lymph node cells, obtained before transplant. The source is a human donor who was the organ donor for an intestinal transplant.

This clone was picked up one time. The chain is built from TRBV19 and TRBJ1-6, with a possible D match to TRBD1 (5 bases). This CDR3 is built from 13 residues. Germline values: CDR1 LNHDA, CDR2 SQIVND (reference sequence). V was trimmed by 5 bases and J by 7 bases, leaving 9 bases between them. The CDR3 loop is CASSSGQNSPLHF. The DNA for the CDR3 is TGTGCCAGTAGTTCAGGACAAAATTCACCCCTCCACTTT.

As regards this clone: Relative to the germline gene, one junction end is altered; a read error may explain this. The chain joins TRBV11-2 to TRBJ2-2, with TRBD2 matching 8 bases. The CDR3 sequence is 15 residues long. Germline CDR1 reads SGHAT; CDR2 reads FQNNGV. The CDR3 here is CVSSLRAGGTGELFF. The CDR3 DNA reads as TGTGTCAGCAGCTTAAGGGCGGGGGGCACCGGGGAGCTGTTTTTT. The complete variable domain, with remaining parts taken from reference TRBV11-2 and TRBJ2-2, reads EAGVAQSPRYKIIEKRQSVAFWCNPISGHATLYWYQQILGQGPKLLIQFQNNGVVDDSQLPKDRFSAERLKGVDSTLKIQPAKLEDSAVYLCVSSLRAGGTGELFFGEGSRLTVL.

The rearrangement joins TRBV30 to TRBJ1-4, with no clear D. V was trimmed by 1 base and J by 4 bases, leaving 4 bases between them. CDR3 length: 12 residues. Looked up from germline, CDR1 is GTSNPN and CDR2 is SVGIG (reference sequence). DNA for the CDR3: TGTGCCTGGAGTGCCCTTAATGAAAAACTGTTTTTT. Amino acid sequence: CAWSALNEKLFF.

V usage is TRBV7-4 and J usage is TRBJ2-7; unclear D gene. This CDR3 comprises 11 residues. V lost 5 bases to trimming and J lost 2 bases, with 4 bases between them. Looked up from germline, CDR1 is SGHVT and CDR2 is SQSDAQ. The CDR3 nucleotides are TGTGCCAGCAGCCCCACCTACGAGCAGTACTTC. This encodes CASSPTYEQYF.

This clone was detected once. The chain joins TRBV2 to TRBJ1-3, with TRBD1 identical over 7 bases. The V gene end was trimmed by 3 bases and the J gene end by 2 bases; junction bases not matched to a gene: 7. There are 16 residues in the CDR3. CDR1 and CDR2 from the germline V gene are SNHLY and FYNNEI. In nucleotides, the CDR3 is TGTGCCAGCAGTGATAACACACAGGGGACTGGAAACACCATATATTTT. Protein: CASSDNTQGTGNTIYF.

The V call is TRBV30, the J call TRBJ2-5, with a tentative D call TRBD2 (6 bases). V was shortened by 0 bases and J by 4 bases, with 9 bases between the two germline ends. Germline CDR1 reads GTSNPN; CDR2 reads SVGIG (reference sequence). The CDR3 spans 13 residues. CDR3 in DNA: TGTGCCTGGAGTGTACTTAGCGGAGAGACCCAGTACTTC. This gives the protein CAWSVLSGETQYF.

The chain links TRBV10-3 to TRBJ1-1; D unresolved. This CDR3 has 13 residues. The V and J ends lost 11 bases and 6 bases respectively, with 19 bases between them. CDR1 and CDR2 from the germline V gene are ENHRY and SYGVKD. The CDR3 protein is CAVLDDPNAEAFF. The DNA for the CDR3 is TGTGCCGTCCTAGACGACCCTAACGCTGAAGCTTTCTTT.

This chain connects TRBV4-2 to TRBJ1-2; no clear D gene. CDR1 LGHNA and CDR2 YNFKEQ come from the germline V gene. V was trimmed by 1 base and J by 3 bases, leaving 15 bases between them. There are 16 residues in the CDR3. CDR3 sequence reads: CASSQVTKRRYYGYTF. CDR3 coding DNA: TGTGCCAGCAGCCAAGTTACCAAACGGCGGTACTATGGCTACACCTTC.

V gene TRBV7-9 combines with J gene TRBJ2-7, with 10 bases lining up with TRBD2. The germline V gene encodes CDR1 SEHNR and CDR2 FQNEAQ (reference sequence). V lost 6 bases to trimming and J lost 7 bases; unmatched junction nucleotides: 9. The CDR3 loop spans 14 amino acids. CDR3 loop: CASRLAGSTSEQYF. The CDR3 DNA follows: TGTGCCAGCAGACTAGCGGGGTCTACAAGTGAGCAGTACTTC.

The sample holds one count of this clone. This sequence joins TRBV29-1 and TRBJ1-2, with 7 bases identical to TRBD1. Germline values: CDR1 SQVTM, CDR2 ANQGSEA. V gave up 7 bases and J gave up 8 bases; unmatched junction bases: 13. The CDR3 runs 13 residues. The CDR3 nucleotides read TGCAGCGCCGGACAGGCTTCGCCGGAGGGCTACACCTTC. Encoded protein: CSAGQASPEGYTF.

The chain uses TRBV2 and TRBJ1-1, with unresolved D. Germline assignment: CDR1 SNHLY and CDR2 FYNNEI. The CDR3 runs 12 residues. The germline V and J ends were trimmed by 3 bases and 2 bases, with 4 bases remaining between them. The CDR3: CASSELNTEAFF. As DNA, the CDR3 is TGTGCCAGCAGTGAGTTAAACACTGAAGCTTTCTTT.

The CDR3 bases are TGTGCCAGCAGTTTAATCACCGGGACAGGAAATAGCAATCAGCCCCAGCATTTT. Protein product: CASSLITGTGNSNQPQHF. The rearrangement joins TRBV28 to TRBJ1-5, with 8 bases aligning to TRBD1. This CDR3 has 18 residues. The J segment lost 0 bases and the V segment lost 2 bases, leaving 9 bases of the junction unmatched. Germline CDR1 reads MDHEN; CDR2 reads SYDVKM.

The gene calls are TRBV5-8 and TRBJ2-1; D assignment may be TRBD1 or TRBD2 (6 bases each). The CDR3 loop spans 15 amino acids. CDR1 SGHTS and CDR2 YDEGEE come from the germline V gene. V was cut by 5 bases and J by 0 bases, with 12 bases left in between. The CDR3 nucleotides are TGTGCCAGCAGAGGGGGGCCCAGCTCCTACAATGAGCAGTTCTTC. Translating gives CASRGGPSSYNEQFF.

The rearrangement links TRBV7-6 to TRBJ2-2; D not resolved. The V gene lost 5 bases and the J gene lost 4 bases, with 8 bases spanning the gap. The CDR3 has 13 amino acids. Germline V gene data show CDR1 as SGHVS and CDR2 as FNYEAQ. In DNA form, the CDR3 reads TGTGCCAGCAGCCCTACAGTCACCGGGGAGCTGTTTTTT. This codes for CASSPTVTGELFF.

The chain joins TRBV19 to TRBJ2-7, with D perhaps TRBD2 (5 bases). The CDR3 extends over 15 amino acids. Germline V gene lookup returns CDR1 LNHDA and CDR2 SQIVND (reference sequence). Trimming removed 5 bases at V and 6 bases at J, with 20 bases between. The CDR3 spells CASSSPTDPRGEQYF. CDR3 nucleotide sequence: TGTGCCAGTAGTTCACCGACCGATCCTCGGGGCGAGCAGTACTTC. The full variable domain, completed using reference TRBV19 and TRBJ2-7, is DGGITQSPKYLFRKEGQNVTLSCEQNLNHDAMYWYRQDPGQGLRLIYYSQIVNDFQKGDIAEGYSVSREKKESFPLTVTSAQKNPTAFYLCASSSPTDPRGEQYFGPGTRLTVT.